A single sample gave rise to the 16 T cell receptor beta chains below, sequenced in a study of metastatic and nonmetastatic thyroid tumors. With MiXCR, TCRdb reprocessed the PCR reads. Among tens of thousands of clones listed, just under 30% were seen once. Thyroid surgery was preceded by no treatment in any patient. The specimen was blood. These receptors came from a female donor with papillary thyroid cancer or a benign thyroid nodule (not recorded which). Some clones in this sample may be carry-over from other donors' samples.

This clone was seen a few times. This chain connects TRBV10-3 to TRBJ2-7; TRBD1 matches 11 bases. The V gene's germline CDR1 is ENHRY and CDR2 SYGVKD. With 4 bases clipped from V and 3 bases from J, the junction kept 5 bases outside the gene matches. CDR3 length: 15 amino acids. The CDR3 DNA reads as TGTGCCATCAGTGGGACAGGGGGCCCGGGCTACGAGCAGTACTTC. Translated: CAISGTGGPGYEQYF.

This clone has just a few counts. J is TRBJ2-2 and V is TRBV12-3 or TRBV12-4, with TRBD2 identical over 15 bases. The CDR3 sequence is 15 residues long. The J segment lost 8 bases and the V segment lost 5 bases, leaving 3 bases of the junction unmatched. The CDR3 DNA reads TGTGCCAGCAGTCCGGGACTAGCGGGAGGAGGGGAGCTGTTTTTT. Its protein product is CASSPGLAGGGELFF.

As DNA, the CDR3 is TGTGCCAGCAGTTTAGGTCGGGGTGAGAGGGGATACACCTTC. This sequence encodes CASSLGRGERGYTF. V gene TRBV28 combines with J gene TRBJ1-2, with TRBD1 as a possible D gene (5 bases). Germline-derived CDR1 and CDR2 are MDHEN and SYDVKM. V lost 2 bases, J lost 11 bases, and 18 bases lay in between. This CDR3 region has 14 residues.

The CDR3 loop reads CASSQEVETQYF. CDR3 sequence (DNA): TGTGCCAGCAGCCAAGAGGTAGAGACCCAGTACTTC. The chain joins TRBV3-1 to TRBJ2-5; D ambiguous. Germline CDR1 reads LGHDT; CDR2 reads YNNKEL (reference sequence). V lost 0 bases, J lost 4 bases, and 3 bases lay in between. The CDR3 has 12 amino acids.

The V gene is TRBV11-2, the J gene TRBJ1-6, with 8 positions matching TRBD1. CDR3 length: 15 amino acids. Germline V CDR1 and CDR2: SGHAT, FQNNGV. V lost 2 bases to trimming and J lost 7 bases; unmatched junction nucleotides: 4. The CDR3 nucleotides read TGTGCCAGCAGCTTATCAGGGGGCCAGAATTCACCCCTCCACTTT. This sequence encodes CASSLSGGQNSPLHF.

The gene calls are TRBV6-2 or TRBV6-3 and TRBJ2-7, with D unclear. This CDR3 has 13 residues. CDR1 MNHEY and CDR2 SVGEGT come from the germline V gene. The V end was cut by 6 bases, the J end by 0 bases, with 9 bases between. CDR3 protein: CASRITNSYEQYF. The CDR3 DNA follows: TGTGCCAGCAGGATTACAAACTCCTACGAGCAGTACTTC.

This clone was counted between two and nine times. V usage is TRBV6-1 and J usage is TRBJ1-2, with 9 bases identical to TRBD1. Germline V gene lookup returns CDR1 MNHNS and CDR2 SASEGT. The CDR3 totals 14 residues. Trimming removed 9 bases from V and 4 bases from J; junction bases left unmatched: 9. The CDR3, as DNA: TGTGCCAGAAATCACCGGGACAGGGCCTATGGCTACACCTTC. Amino acid sequence: CARNHRDRAYGYTF.

J is TRBJ1-2 and V is TRBV14; TRBD1 might be the D (5 bases). Germline CDR1 SGHDN, CDR2 FVKESK. With 0 bases removed from V and 4 bases from J, the gap between germline ends came to 15 bases. The CDR3 sequence is 16 residues long. CDR3 bases: TGTGCCAGCAGCCAAGATCCTGGCAGGAGGGGCTATGGCTACACCTTC. Protein: CASSQDPGRRGYGYTF.

Only one count was recorded for this clone. The V and J genes are TRBV5-1 and TRBJ2-3; perhaps TRBD2 as D (7 bases). The germline V gene encodes CDR1 SGHRS and CDR2 YFSETQ. There are 15 residues in the CDR3. Trimming removed 4 bases at V and 3 bases at J, with 15 bases between. This CDR3 is CASSPRGGYTDTQYF. The CDR3 DNA sequence: TGCGCCAGCAGCCCCAGGGGAGGGTATACAGATACGCAGTATTTT.

V is TRBV11-1 and J is TRBJ2-3; TRBD2 matches 9 bases. V dropped 1 base and J dropped 5; count of bases not matched to a gene: 13. Germline-derived CDR1 and CDR2 are SGHAT and FQDESV (reference sequence). CDR3 size: 18 residues. This CDR3 is CASSLEDHPSGMRDTQYF. CDR3 bases: TGTGCCAGCAGCTTAGAAGATCATCCTAGCGGGATGAGAGATACGCAGTATTTT.

The chain is built from TRBV6-1 and TRBJ1-5; 9 bases map to TRBD1. Germline lookup yields CDR1 MNHNS and CDR2 SASEGT. J was trimmed by 1 base and V by 4 bases; bases with no gene match: 5. This CDR3 has 16 residues. The DNA of the CDR3 is TGTGCCAGCAGTGCTAGACAGGGGGTCAGCAATCAGCCCCAGCATTTT. It codes for CASSARQGVSNQPQHF.

The genes are TRBV11-2 and TRBJ1-5, with a tentative D call TRBD1 (5 bases). There are 13 residues in the CDR3. Per germline, CDR1 SGHAT and CDR2 FQNNGV. The V end was cut by 4 bases, the J end by 6 bases, with 10 bases between. CDR3 in amino acids: CASSSGPAQPQHF. DNA for the CDR3: TGTGCCAGCAGCTCAGGGCCGGCTCAGCCCCAGCATTTT.

This rearrangement joins TRBV2 to TRBJ1-1, with D unresolved. The CDR3 covers 12 residues. The V gene's germline CDR1 is SNHLY and CDR2 FYNNEI. Trimming took off 6 bases at V and 7 bases at J, with 12 bases between the two ends. CDR3 sequence (DNA): TGTGCCAGCAGGAGTTGGAACGGTGAAGCTTTCTTT. Translated, it gives CASRSWNGEAFF.

Judged by abundance, this clone is medium-sized. This chain uses TRBV28 with TRBJ2-5, with TRBD2 as a possible D gene (5 bases). The ends were cut back, 4 bases at V and 2 bases at J, with 8 bases in the middle. The length of the CDR3 is 13 residues. CDR1 is MDHEN and CDR2 is SYDVKM in the germline V gene. The CDR3 loop reads CASSSTTQETQYF. The DNA for the CDR3 is TGTGCCAGCAGTTCGACTACACAAGAGACCCAGTACTTC.

V gene TRBV20-1 combines with J gene TRBJ1-2; possibly TRBD1 for D (6 bases). Between the trimmed V and J ends, which lost 2 bases and 2 bases, there was a span of 21 bases. The germline CDR1 and CDR2 sequences are DFQATT and SNEGSKA (reference sequence). The CDR3 spans 17 residues. CDR3 region: CSARRLQGLQYNYGYTF. In DNA, the CDR3 is TGCAGTGCTAGAAGATTACAGGGACTACAATACAACTATGGCTACACCTTC.

The chain carries TRBV2 and TRBJ2-7, with 7 bases matching TRBD1. The junction had 5 bases not matched to a gene; V was cut back by 4 bases and J by 5 bases. Per germline, CDR1 SNHLY and CDR2 FYNNEI. This CDR3 has 13 amino acids. The CDR3 DNA reads TGTGCCAGCAGTGCACAGGGGATGAACGAGCAGTACTTC. As protein: CASSAQGMNEQYF.